This T cell receptor (beta chain) was identified during a study of T cell clonotyping in hematopoietic cell transplantation. Whole-study results and caveats: Recipient TCR diversity dropped after transplant; expanded clonotypes rose from day 30 to 180.

With respect to this clone: What it binds is not known.

Sequencing was performed with immunoSEQ multiplex PCR; in TCRdb, only in-frame clones are kept and a portion is missing. In the table there are a few thousand clones, over 85% of which are singletons. This specimen was peripheral blood mononuclear cells, taken 100 days after allogeneic stem cell transplant. The source of this sequence is a male patient aged 70-79 years who had an allogeneic stem cell transplant from an unrelated donor, so T cells may come from the graft donor. Some clones in this sample may be carry-over from other donors' samples.

The CDR3 region has the DNA TGTGCCAGCAGCCGGACAGCTACTCTTACATTGAATCAGCCCCAGCATTTT. Its translation: CASSRTATLTLNQPQHF. The V and J genes are TRBV27 and TRBJ1-5; maybe TRBD1 (6 bases). V lost 6 bases to trimming and J lost 4 bases, with 22 bases between them. The CDR3 length is 17 residues. Per the germline V gene, CDR1 is MNHEY and CDR2 is SMNVEV (reference sequence).